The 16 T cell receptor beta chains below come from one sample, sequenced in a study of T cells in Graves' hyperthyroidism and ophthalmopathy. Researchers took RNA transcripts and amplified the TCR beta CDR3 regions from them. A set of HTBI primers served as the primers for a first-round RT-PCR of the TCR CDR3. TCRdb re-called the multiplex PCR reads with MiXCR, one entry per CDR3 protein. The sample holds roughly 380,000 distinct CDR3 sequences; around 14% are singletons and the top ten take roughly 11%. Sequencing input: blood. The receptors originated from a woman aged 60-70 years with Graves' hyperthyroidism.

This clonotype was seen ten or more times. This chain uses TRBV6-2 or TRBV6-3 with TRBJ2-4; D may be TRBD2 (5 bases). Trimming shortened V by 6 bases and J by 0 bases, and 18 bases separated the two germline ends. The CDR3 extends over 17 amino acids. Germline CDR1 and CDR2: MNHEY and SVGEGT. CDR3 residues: CASSPRSSGLAKNIQYF. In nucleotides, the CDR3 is TGTGCCAGCAGCCCAAGGTCAAGCGGTCTAGCCAAAAACATTCAGTACTTC.

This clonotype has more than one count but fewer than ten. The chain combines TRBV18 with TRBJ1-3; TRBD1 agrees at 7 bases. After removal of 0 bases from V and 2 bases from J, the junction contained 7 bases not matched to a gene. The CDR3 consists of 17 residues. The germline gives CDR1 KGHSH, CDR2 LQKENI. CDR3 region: CASSPPGQYQTGNTIYF. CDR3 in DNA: TGTGCCAGCTCACCACCGGGACAGTATCAGACTGGAAACACCATATATTTT.

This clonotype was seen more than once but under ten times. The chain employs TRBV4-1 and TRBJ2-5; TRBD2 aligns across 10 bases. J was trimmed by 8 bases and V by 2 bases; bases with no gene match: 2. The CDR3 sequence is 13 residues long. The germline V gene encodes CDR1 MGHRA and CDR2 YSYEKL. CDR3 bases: TGCGCCAGCAGCCAACTAGCGGGAGTAACCCAGTACTTC. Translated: CASSQLAGVTQYF.

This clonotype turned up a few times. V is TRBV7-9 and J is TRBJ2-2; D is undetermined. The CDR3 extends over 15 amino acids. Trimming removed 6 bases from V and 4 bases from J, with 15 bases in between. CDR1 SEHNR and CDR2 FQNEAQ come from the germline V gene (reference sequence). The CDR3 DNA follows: TGTGCCAGCAGACCAACGGACCCTTTCACCGGGGAGCTGTTTTTT. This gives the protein CASRPTDPFTGELFF.

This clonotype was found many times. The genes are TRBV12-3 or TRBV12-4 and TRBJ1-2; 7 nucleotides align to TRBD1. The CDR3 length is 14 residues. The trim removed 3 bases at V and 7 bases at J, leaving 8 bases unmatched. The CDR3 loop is CASSLGRQGRGYTF. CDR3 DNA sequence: TGTGCCAGCAGTTTGGGTCGACAGGGACGTGGCTACACCTTC.

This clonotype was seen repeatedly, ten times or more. The CDR3 coding sequence is TGTGCCAGCAGCGCACATGATCCCACTGAAGCTTTCTTT. This encodes CASSAHDPTEAFF. The chain combines TRBV7-2 with TRBJ1-1; D is uncertain. Trimming took 5 bases from V and 4 from J, leaving 11 bases between them. Germline CDR1 is SGHTA and CDR2 is FQGNSA. CDR3 length: 13 residues. The whole variable domain, remainder taken from reference TRBV7-2 and TRBJ1-1, is GAGVSQSPSNKVTEKGKDVELRCDPISGHTALYWYRQSLGQGLEFLIYFQGNSAPDKSGLPSDRFSAERTGGSVSTLTIQRTQQEDSAVYLCASSAHDPTEAFFGQGTRLTVV.

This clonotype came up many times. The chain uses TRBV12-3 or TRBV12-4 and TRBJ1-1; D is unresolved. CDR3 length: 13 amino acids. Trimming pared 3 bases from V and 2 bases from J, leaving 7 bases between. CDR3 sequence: CASSFYTNTEAFF. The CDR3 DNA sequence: TGTGCCAGCAGTTTCTACACCAACACTGAAGCTTTCTTT.

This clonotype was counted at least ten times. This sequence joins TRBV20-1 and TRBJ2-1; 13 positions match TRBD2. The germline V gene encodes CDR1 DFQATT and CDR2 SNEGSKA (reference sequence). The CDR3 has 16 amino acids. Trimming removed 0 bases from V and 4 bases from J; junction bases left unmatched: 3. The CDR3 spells CSARDRTSGSYNEQFF. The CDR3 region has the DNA TGCAGTGCTAGAGACCGGACTAGCGGGAGTTACAATGAGCAGTTCTTC.

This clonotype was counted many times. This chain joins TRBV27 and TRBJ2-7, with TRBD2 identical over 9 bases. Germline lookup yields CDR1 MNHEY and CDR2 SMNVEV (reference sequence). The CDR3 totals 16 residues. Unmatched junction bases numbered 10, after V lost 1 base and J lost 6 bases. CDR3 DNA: TGTGCCAGCAGTTTATTCCTAGGAGCGGGAGGAGTCGAGCAGTACTTC. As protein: CASSLFLGAGGVEQYF.

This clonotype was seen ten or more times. CDR3: CSARDRRDTEAFF. CDR3 sequence (DNA): TGCAGTGCTAGAGATCGTCGGGACACTGAAGCTTTCTTT. The gene calls are TRBV20-1 and TRBJ1-1, with D unclear. V lost 0 bases to trimming and J lost 3 bases, with 8 bases between them. Germline-derived CDR1 and CDR2 are DFQATT and SNEGSKA (reference sequence). The CDR3 contains 13 residues.

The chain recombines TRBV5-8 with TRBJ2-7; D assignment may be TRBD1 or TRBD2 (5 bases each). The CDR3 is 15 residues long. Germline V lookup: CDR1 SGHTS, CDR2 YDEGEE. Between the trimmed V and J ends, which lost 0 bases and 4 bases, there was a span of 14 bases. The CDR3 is CASSLALGESYEQYF. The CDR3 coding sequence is TGTGCCAGCAGCTTGGCGTTGGGGGAGTCGTACGAGCAGTACTTC.

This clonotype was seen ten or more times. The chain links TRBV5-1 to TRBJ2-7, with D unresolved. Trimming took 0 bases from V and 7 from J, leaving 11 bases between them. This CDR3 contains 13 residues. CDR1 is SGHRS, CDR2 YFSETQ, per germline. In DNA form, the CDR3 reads TGCGCCAGCAGCTTGGGTGTCCGAAAAGAGCAGTACTTC. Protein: CASSLGVRKEQYF.

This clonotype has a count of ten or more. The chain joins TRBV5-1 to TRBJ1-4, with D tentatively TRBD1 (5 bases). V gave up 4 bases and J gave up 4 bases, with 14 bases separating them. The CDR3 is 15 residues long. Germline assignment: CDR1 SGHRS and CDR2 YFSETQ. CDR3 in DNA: TGCGCCAGCAGCCTATGGGACGGCCATAATGAAAAACTGTTTTTT. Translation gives CASSLWDGHNEKLFF.

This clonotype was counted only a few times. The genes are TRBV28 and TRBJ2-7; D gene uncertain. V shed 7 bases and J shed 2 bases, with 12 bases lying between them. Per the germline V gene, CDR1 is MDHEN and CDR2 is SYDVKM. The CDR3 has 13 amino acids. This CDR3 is CASTSTRAYEQYF. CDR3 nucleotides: TGTGCCAGCACTTCGACGAGAGCCTACGAGCAGTACTTC. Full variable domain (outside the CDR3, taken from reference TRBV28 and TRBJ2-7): DVKVTQSSRYLVKRTGEKVFLECVQDMDHENMFWYRQDPGLGLRLIYFSYDVKMKEKGDIPEGYSVSREKKERFSLILESASTNQTSMYLCASTSTRAYEQYFGPGTRLTVT.

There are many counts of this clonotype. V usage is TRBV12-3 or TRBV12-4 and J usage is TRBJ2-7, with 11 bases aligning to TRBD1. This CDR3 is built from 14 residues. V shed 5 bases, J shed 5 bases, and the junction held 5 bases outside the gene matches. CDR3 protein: CASSVDRGPNEQYF. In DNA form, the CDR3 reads TGTGCCAGCAGTGTGGACAGGGGGCCAAACGAGCAGTACTTC.

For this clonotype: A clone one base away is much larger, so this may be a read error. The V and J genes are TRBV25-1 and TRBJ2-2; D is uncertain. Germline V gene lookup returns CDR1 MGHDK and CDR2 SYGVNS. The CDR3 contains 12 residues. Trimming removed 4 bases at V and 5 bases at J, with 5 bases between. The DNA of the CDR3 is TGTGCCAGCAGTGTGGTAACCGGGGAGCTGTTTTTT. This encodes CASSVVTGELFF.